The 32 T cell receptor beta chains presented below share a single source sample, sequenced in a study of blood T cells in healthy people across ages. For the second PCR, which ran for roughly 7 to 11 cycles, a sample-barcoded 5' primer and a J-beta primer mix were used. TCRdb called the 5' RACE reads again in MiXCR, with one record for every CDR3 protein. The sample holds hundreds of thousands of distinct CDR3 sequences, 50% to 60% seen once. The sequenced sample was blood. Source of these receptors: a man between 60 and 70 years old in good health.

This chain joins TRBV18 and TRBJ2-4; 9 bases agree with TRBD1. Germline CDR1 KGHSH, CDR2 LQKENI. With 6 bases clipped from V and 2 bases from J, the junction kept 5 bases outside the gene matches. The CDR3 contains 15 residues. CDR3 region: CASSNDRGSKNIQYF. The CDR3 DNA sequence: TGTGCCAGCTCGAACGACAGGGGGTCCAAAAACATTCAGTACTTC.

The chain's CDR3 is CASNSPATSSYNEQFF. DNA for the CDR3: TGTGCCAGTAACTCTCCGGCTACCAGCTCCTACAATGAGCAGTTCTTC. The chain carries TRBV19 and TRBJ2-1; no firm D call. Germline-derived CDR1 and CDR2 are LNHDA and SQIVND (reference sequence). The germline V and J ends were trimmed by 7 bases and 0 bases, with 16 bases remaining between them. The CDR3 runs to 16 residues.

This clonotype has more than one count but fewer than ten. This chain links TRBV2 with TRBJ2-6; unclear D gene. V was clipped by 3 bases and J by 0 bases, with 18 bases between them. CDR1 and CDR2 (germline): SNHLY, FYNNEI. CDR3 length: 19 amino acids. The CDR3 region has the DNA TGTGCCAGCAGTGATGGGTGGGGAACTTGGACCTCTGGGGCCAACGTCCTGACTTTC. This sequence encodes CASSDGWGTWTSGANVLTF.

This clonotype was seen more than once but under ten times. V gene TRBV28 combines with J gene TRBJ2-7; the match to TRBD1 covers 8 bases. Trimming took 7 bases from V and 2 from J; bases not matched to a gene: 10. The CDR3 contains 15 residues. The germline gives CDR1 MDHEN, CDR2 SYDVKM. The CDR3 nucleotides read TGTGCCAGCACCCCGCGGACAGGGCCTCCCTACGAGCAGTACTTC. This translates into CASTPRTGPPYEQYF.

The V call is TRBV29-1, the J call TRBJ2-5; 11 nucleotides align to TRBD2. Germline V gives CDR1 SQVTM, CDR2 ANQGSEA. Trimming cost V 8 bases and J 2 bases; bases outside gene matches: 10. This CDR3 has 15 amino acids. CDR3 sequence reads: CSSRRVAGGQETQYF. DNA for the CDR3: TGCAGCTCGCGGCGGGTAGCGGGGGGGCAAGAGACCCAGTACTTC.

This chain joins TRBV11-2 and TRBJ2-7; the D gene is possibly TRBD1 (6 bases). The end of the DNA aligns better with TRBJ2-5, so the J call may be wrong. The CDR3 is 14 residues long. Germline-derived CDR1 and CDR2 are SGHAT and FQNNGV. The CDR3 coding sequence is TGTGCCAGCAGTACCGGGACACTTGAAGAGACCCAGTACTTC. Protein: CASSTGTLEETQYF.

This clonotype showed up just a few times. V gene TRBV7-2 combines with J gene TRBJ2-6; no firm D call. Germline V gene sequence: CDR1 SGHTA, CDR2 FQGNSA. The CDR3 consists of 15 residues. Between the trimmed V and J ends, which lost 6 bases and 0 bases, there was a span of 9 bases. CDR3 region: CASSFQVSGANVLTF. The CDR3 DNA reads as TGTGCCAGCAGTTTCCAAGTCTCTGGGGCCAACGTCCTGACTTTC.

This sequence joins TRBV5-1 and TRBJ1-1; D gene ambiguous. Germline V gene lookup returns CDR1 SGHRS and CDR2 YFSETQ. Trimming shortened V by 8 bases and J by 4 bases, and 15 bases separated the two germline ends. CDR3 size: 13 residues. Here the CDR3 DNA reads TGCGCCAGTGATAGGGAGGGAGGCACTGAAGCTTTCTTT. This gives the protein CASDREGGTEAFF.

The chain couples TRBV12-3 or TRBV12-4 to TRBJ2-5; no firm D call. V dropped 3 bases and J dropped 1 base, with 9 bases sitting between them. The CDR3 sequence is 14 residues long. CDR3 DNA sequence: TGTGCCAGCAGTTTCGGGCAGTCCCAAGAGACCCAGTACTTC. Amino acid sequence: CASSFGQSQETQYF.

This clonotype turned up a few times. V and J are TRBV5-1 and TRBJ2-3; no clear D gene. This CDR3 contains 16 residues. Germline values: CDR1 SGHRS, CDR2 YFSETQ. Trimming stripped 0 bases from V and 1 base from J, with 12 bases between. CDR3 sequence reads: CASSLAGPGRTDTQYF. The CDR3 bases are TGCGCCAGCAGCTTGGCCGGGCCAGGACGCACAGATACGCAGTATTTT.

The V call is TRBV29-1, the J call TRBJ2-1; tentative D call: TRBD1 (5 bases). V shed 7 bases and J shed 2 bases, with 9 bases lying between them. CDR1 and CDR2 (germline): SQVTM, ANQGSEA. The CDR3 spans 12 residues. CDR3 residues: CSGGQAYNEQFF. CDR3 sequence (DNA): TGCAGCGGAGGACAAGCCTACAATGAGCAGTTCTTC.

This clonotype has more than one count but fewer than ten. The chain joins TRBV7-2 to TRBJ2-7; the D is unclear. The V and J ends lost 4 bases and 2 bases respectively, with 9 bases between them. CDR1 and CDR2 from the germline V gene are SGHTA and FQGNSA. The CDR3 runs 13 residues. CDR3 sequence: CASSSPAAYEQYF. In DNA, the CDR3 is TGTGCCAGCAGCTCGCCGGCGGCCTACGAGCAGTACTTC.

This clonotype occurred a few times. DNA of the CDR3: TGCGCCAGCAGCTTGGACCAGGGCGACTGGAACACTGAAGCTTTCTTT. This codes for CASSLDQGDWNTEAFF. The chain combines TRBV5-1 with TRBJ1-1; D is possibly TRBD1 (5 bases). The CDR3 contains 16 residues. Germline CDR1 SGHRS, CDR2 YFSETQ. Trimming pared 0 bases from V and 1 base from J, leaving 13 bases between.

The chain has TRBV5-1 and TRBJ2-1; 14 bases are shared with TRBD2. The CDR3 is 19 amino acids. Germline V CDR1 and CDR2: SGHRS, YFSETQ. J gave up 0 bases and V 4 bases, and 9 bases lay outside the gene matches. The CDR3 region has the DNA TGCGCCAGCAGCCAGCCGGGACTAGCGGGGGTGAGCTCCTACAATGAGCAGTTCTTC. It translates to CASSQPGLAGVSSYNEQFF.

This clonotype has a handful of counts. V is TRBV20-1 and J is TRBJ1-2; TRBD1 matches at 8 bases. The CDR3 is 13 residues long. Germline CDR1 is DFQATT and CDR2 is SNEGSKA (reference sequence). The V segment lost 6 bases and the J segment 7 bases; nucleotides outside the gene matches: 10. This CDR3 is CSARRTGSGGYTF. CDR3 coding DNA: TGCAGTGCACGACGGACAGGGTCGGGTGGCTACACCTTC.

The chain links TRBV11-2 to TRBJ2-1, with D possibly TRBD2 on 5 matching bases. CDR3 size: 14 residues. The germline gives CDR1 SGHAT, CDR2 FQNNGV. Trimming stripped 4 bases from V and 10 bases from J, with 17 bases between. CDR3 bases: TGTGCCAGCAGCTCCGCCCCTACTAGGGCCGAGCAGTTCTTC. Its protein is CASSSAPTRAEQFF.

In the case of this clonotype: The germline gene is not matched at one end of the junction; a read error may be the cause. This sequence joins TRBV4-3 and TRBJ1-6, with D unclear. CDR1 LGHNA and CDR2 YSLEER come from the germline V gene. The CDR3 has 14 residues. CDR3 region: CASSQDTRESPLQF. CDR3 in DNA: TGCGCCAGCAGCCAAGACACGCGCGAGTCACCCCTCCAATTT.

This clonotype was observed a handful of times. The chain joins TRBV28 to TRBJ2-4; TRBD2 matches 10 bases. The DNA end is more similar to TRBJ2-7, so the J call may be wrong. The CDR3 spans 16 residues. Germline CDR1 MDHEN, CDR2 SYDVKM. CDR3 nucleotides: TGTGCCAGCAGCCCCCAGCGGGAGGGCGGAGGGTACGAGCAGTACTTC. Residues: CASSPQREGGGYEQYF.

The table lists this clonotype with a count of one. The CDR3 here is CSAPRTSGLSDTQYF. CDR3 DNA: TGCAGTGCCCCCAGGACTAGCGGGCTATCAGATACGCAGTATTTT. This sequence joins TRBV20-1 and TRBJ2-3, with 11 bases lining up with TRBD2. Germline V lookup: CDR1 DFQATT, CDR2 SNEGSKA (reference sequence). The CDR3 contains 15 residues. The V and J ends lost 6 bases and 4 bases, in that order; junction bases with no gene match: 9.

The rearrangement links TRBV5-1 to TRBJ1-4; D ambiguous. In germline, CDR1 is SGHRS, CDR2 YFSETQ. Deletions cut 4 bases from V and 0 bases from J, with 13 bases between. The CDR3 covers 16 residues. Written as DNA, the CDR3 is TGCGCCAGCAGCCACGACACCGGGGCAACTAATGAAAAACTGTTTTTT. This translates into CASSHDTGATNEKLFF.

The rearrangement links TRBV7-8 to TRBJ2-5; TRBD2 aligns across 9 bases. Germline V gene data show CDR1 as SGHVS and CDR2 as FQNEAQ. Trimming at V came to 0 bases and at J to 5 bases, leaving 10 bases not matched to a gene. CDR3 length: 17 amino acids. CDR3 protein: CASSLAGVAGVGETQYF. The CDR3 DNA is TGTGCCAGCAGCTTAGCGGGGGTAGCGGGAGTGGGTGAGACCCAGTACTTC. Filled out from reference TRBV7-8 and TRBJ2-5, the complete variable domain reads GAGVSQSPRYKVAKRGQDVALRCDPISGHVSLFWYQQALGQGPEFLTYFQNEAQLDKSGLPSDRFFAERPEGSVSTLKIQRTQQEDSAVYLCASSLAGVAGVGETQYFGPGTRLLVL.

This chain uses TRBV29-1 with TRBJ2-5; D is possibly TRBD1 (6 bases). The J call is uncertain, as TRBJ2-7 better fits the DNA end. There are 12 residues in the CDR3. Germline-derived CDR1 and CDR2 are SQVTM and ANQGSEA. The CDR3 is CSTRQGRYEQYF. The CDR3 region has the DNA TGCAGCACCAGGCAGGGGCGCTACGAGCAGTACTTC.

The chain links TRBV20-1 to TRBJ2-1, with D tentatively TRBD2 (6 bases). Germline CDR1 and CDR2: DFQATT and SNEGSKA (reference sequence). The CDR3 length is 15 residues. Trimming took off 6 bases at V and 2 bases at J, with 17 bases between the two ends. The CDR3 coding sequence is TGCAGTGCCCGGAAGGCTAGCGCAGCCTACAATGAGCAGTTCTTC. Amino acids: CSARKASAAYNEQFF.

This chain links TRBV11-3 with TRBJ2-3; D is ambiguous. Per germline, CDR1 SGHNT and CDR2 YENEEA. V dropped 0 bases and J dropped 1 base, with 11 bases sitting between them. This CDR3 has 16 amino acids. CDR3 in amino acids: CASSLDSSLGTDTQYF. The CDR3 bases are TGTGCCAGCAGCTTAGATTCAAGCTTAGGCACAGATACGCAGTATTTT.

In regard to this clonotype: A much larger clone differs from this one at a single base, so this may be a read error. The chain has TRBV20-1 and TRBJ2-5; D gene unclear. Trimming took 7 bases from V and 7 from J, leaving 13 bases between them. The CDR3 covers 11 residues. From germline, CDR1 is DFQATT and CDR2 SNEGSKA (reference sequence). CDR3 nucleotide sequence: TGCAGTGTATCATTCCGTGGGACCCAGTACTTC. Translation gives CSVSFRGTQYF.

This rearrangement joins TRBV5-1 to TRBJ2-3, with TRBD2 matching 7 bases. Germline V gives CDR1 SGHRS, CDR2 YFSETQ. V dropped 5 bases and J dropped 4; count of bases not matched to a gene: 7. CDR3 length: 14 residues. The CDR3 nucleotides are TGCGCCAGCAGAGCGGGGTTTTCGGCAGATACGCAGTATTTT. It encodes CASRAGFSADTQYF.

A few counts support this clonotype. This may arise from a read error, as a much more abundant clone is one base away. The V and J genes are TRBV9 and TRBJ2-5; the match to TRBD1 covers 8 bases. With the DNA end fitting TRBJ2-7 better, the J assignment may be wrong. Germline CDR1 is SGDLS and CDR2 is YYNGEE. The CDR3 runs 13 residues. The CDR3: CASSAGTGVEQYF. CDR3 sequence (DNA): TGTGCCAGCAGCGCCGGGACAGGCGTCGAGCAGTACTTC.

This clonotype was detected once. The gene calls are TRBV5-6 and TRBJ1-2; no reliable D call. The CDR3 consists of 15 residues. Germline V gives CDR1 SGHDT, CDR2 YYEEEE. Deletions cut 0 bases from V and 4 bases from J, with 13 bases between. The CDR3 region has the DNA TGTGCCAGCAGCTTGGGTCACAGTTCATCCTATGGCTACACCTTC. As protein: CASSLGHSSSYGYTF.

The V and J genes are TRBV27 and TRBJ2-7, with 11 nucleotides matching TRBD1. This CDR3 contains 15 residues. The ends lost 5 bases at V and 3 bases at J; junction bases unmatched: 6. Germline values: CDR1 MNHEY, CDR2 SMNVEV (reference sequence). This CDR3 is CASSLRDRGFYEQYF. CDR3 bases: TGTGCCAGCAGTCTCCGGGACAGGGGGTTCTACGAGCAGTACTTC.

This clonotype turned up a few times. An end of the junction does not agree with germline; a read error may underlie this. The chain is built from TRBV5-1 and TRBJ2-5; D perhaps matches TRBD2 (6 bases). The germline V gene has CDR1 SGHRS and CDR2 YFSETQ. There are 14 residues in the CDR3. The CDR3 here is CASSFGGAQETQYF. The CDR3 bases are TGTGCCAGCAGCTTCGGGGGAGCCCAAGAGACCCAGTACTTC.

In this sample, this clonotype turned up many times. J is TRBJ2-7 and V is TRBV27; 8 bases agree with TRBD2. Germline V CDR1 and CDR2: MNHEY, SMNVEV (reference sequence). J gave up 6 bases and V 4 bases, and 11 bases lay outside the gene matches. The CDR3 covers 15 residues. CDR3 coding DNA: TGTGCCAGCAGTTCCCAAAGCGGGAGTCTTCGCGAGCAGTACTTC. It encodes CASSSQSGSLREQYF.

The chain recombines TRBV7-2 with TRBJ1-2, with 7 bases identical to TRBD1. From germline, CDR1 is SGHTA and CDR2 FQGNSA. CDR3 length: 13 amino acids. V trimming: 5 bases; J trimming: 8 bases; junction bases outside the gene matches: 8. The CDR3 spells CASSLNRGDGYTF. The CDR3 nucleotides are TGTGCCAGCAGCCTGAACAGGGGAGACGGCTACACCTTC. The full variable domain, completed using reference TRBV7-2 and TRBJ1-2, is GAGVSQSPSNKVTEKGKDVELRCDPISGHTALYWYRQSLGQGLEFLIYFQGNSAPDKSGLPSDRFSAERTGGSVSTLTIQRTQQEDSAVYLCASSLNRGDGYTFGSGTRLTVV.